The 20 T cell receptor beta chains below were found in one sample sequenced in a study of human T cells and chemical hapten exposure. As to time point: patch test 3, about 24 weeks after DPC sensitization. Treatment described: therapeutic diphenylcyclopropenone sensitization with weekly scalp DPC. One entry per CDR3 protein results from TCRdb running MiXCR on the RACE reads. This table holds over 75,000 distinct CDR3 sequences, roughly 11% found once. This specimen consisted of whole blood, obtained in connection with sensitization to the hapten diphenylcyclopropenone (DPC). Source of these receptors: a woman in her 30s with alopecia areata. Some clones in this sample may be carry-over from other donors' samples.

In this sample, this clonotype turned up many times. V and J are TRBV6-5 and TRBJ2-1; a possible D gene is TRBD2 (7 bases). The length of the CDR3 is 15 residues. V gave up 2 bases and J gave up 4 bases, with 12 bases separating them. Germline loops: CDR1 MNHEY, CDR2 SVGAGI. CDR3 DNA sequence: TGTGCCAGCAGTTACGGGGGGGGCGCTTACAATGAGCAGTTCTTC. Encoded protein: CASSYGGGAYNEQFF.

This clonotype was seen at least ten times. The chain couples TRBV28 to TRBJ1-4; D is unresolved. This CDR3 has 10 residues. Germline CDR1 is MDHEN and CDR2 is SYDVKM. Trimming removed 6 bases from V and 9 bases from J, with 5 bases in between. The CDR3 nucleotides are TGTGCCAGCAGGGGAAAAAAACTGTTTTTT. This encodes CASRGKKLFF.

V and J are TRBV12-3 or TRBV12-4 and TRBJ1-1; D call uncertain. Trimming removed 2 bases from V and 5 bases from J, with 6 bases in between. The CDR3 length is 12 residues. The chain's CDR3 is CASSLLGTEAFF. The CDR3 DNA follows: TGTGCCAGCAGTTTATTGGGGACTGAAGCTTTCTTT.

This clonotype was observed many times. This chain uses TRBV7-9 with TRBJ2-1; D unclear. Between the trimmed V and J ends, which lost 5 bases and 5 bases, there was a span of 13 bases. The CDR3 extends over 14 amino acids. In germline, CDR1 is SEHNR, CDR2 FQNEAQ (reference sequence). The CDR3 region has the DNA TGTGCCAGCAGCCCGACCTCCAGGAACAATGAGCAGTTCTTC. Its protein product is CASSPTSRNNEQFF.

This clonotype was seen at least ten times. This sequence joins TRBV7-2 and TRBJ2-4, with D possibly TRBD2 on 6 matching bases. This CDR3 has 15 residues. Germline CDR1 reads SGHTA; CDR2 reads FQGNSA. V was shortened by 0 bases and J by 2 bases, with 8 bases between the two germline ends. The CDR3 sequence: CASSLAGSSKNIQYF. CDR3 nucleotide sequence: TGTGCCAGCAGCTTAGCCGGGAGTTCCAAAAACATTCAGTACTTC.

This clonotype has a count of ten or more. The chain has TRBV12-5 and TRBJ2-1; 10 bases are a match to TRBD2. The CDR3 runs to 15 residues. In germline, CDR1 is LGHNT, CDR2 FRNRAP. V was clipped by 6 bases and J by 4 bases; unmatched bases: 6. The CDR3 region is CASGVAGGRYNEQFF. The CDR3 nucleotides read TGTGCTAGTGGGGTAGCGGGGGGCCGTTACAATGAGCAGTTCTTC.

This clonotype was seen at least ten times. The J gene is TRBJ2-5, the V gene TRBV29-1; D is uncertain. The ends were cut back, 7 bases at V and 5 bases at J, with 11 bases in the middle. CDR3 length equals 11 residues. CDR1 is SQVTM and CDR2 is ANQGSEA in the germline V gene. The CDR3 sequence: CSARRSETQYF. The CDR3 DNA reads as TGCAGCGCCCGGCGAAGCGAGACCCAGTACTTC. Supplemented by reference TRBV29-1 and TRBJ2-5, the full variable domain reads SAVISQKPSRDICQRGTSLTIQCQVDSQVTMMFWYRQQPGQSLTLIATANQGSEATYESGFVIDKFPISRPNLTFSTLTVSNMSPEDSSIYLCSARRSETQYFGPGTRLLVL.

This clonotype was counted many times. V is TRBV6-6 and J is TRBJ2-1; D is ambiguous. This CDR3 comprises 13 residues. Trimming stripped 0 bases from V and 7 bases from J, with 7 bases between. The germline CDR1 and CDR2 sequences are MNHNY and SVGAGI (reference sequence). The CDR3, as DNA: TGTGCCAGCAGTTACTCGAATCCAAATGAGCAGTTCTTC. Translation: CASSYSNPNEQFF.

The chain has TRBV24-1 and TRBJ2-3; 8 bases fit TRBD2. With 3 bases clipped from V and 4 bases from J, the junction kept 5 bases outside the gene matches. The CDR3 has 15 residues. CDR1 and CDR2 (germline): KGHDR, SFDVKD. The CDR3 sequence is CATSDPTSAADTQYF. Here the CDR3 DNA reads TGTGCCACCAGTGATCCGACTAGCGCCGCAGATACGCAGTATTTT.

This clonotype was seen repeatedly, ten times or more. This sequence joins TRBV19 and TRBJ2-3; D call uncertain. CDR1 LNHDA and CDR2 SQIVND come from the germline V gene (reference sequence). This CDR3 has 12 amino acids. The germline V and J ends were trimmed by 5 bases and 5 bases, with 8 bases remaining between them. CDR3 bases: TGTGCCAGTAGTCTTACCGTAGATACGCAGTATTTT. This translates into CASSLTVDTQYF.

This clonotype was detected only a few times. Here the CDR3 DNA reads TGTGCCAGCAGTTCCCCTTGGGGGGGCGGAAATTCACCCCTCCACTTT. It specifies CASSSPWGGGNSPLHF. The chain is built from TRBV28 and TRBJ1-6; possible D gene TRBD1, 6 bases. Trimming removed 4 bases at V and 7 bases at J, with 17 bases between. Germline V gene sequence: CDR1 MDHEN, CDR2 SYDVKM. There are 16 residues in the CDR3.

This chain joins TRBV2 and TRBJ2-3; no clear D gene. In germline, CDR1 is SNHLY, CDR2 FYNNEI. The CDR3 is 12 amino acids. V was clipped by 8 bases and J by 2 bases, with 8 bases between them. In DNA, the CDR3 is TGTGCCAGCGGGCAGAACACAGATACGCAGTATTTT. It codes for CASGQNTDTQYF.

This sequence joins TRBV6-7 and TRBJ2-7; the D gene is possibly TRBD2 (5 bases). TRBV6-7 is marked as an open reading frame, function uncertain. Trimming removed 0 bases at V and 3 bases at J, with 15 bases between. The CDR3 is 16 amino acids. CDR3 DNA: TGTGCCAGCAGTTACTCGATACTCATACGGGACTACGAGCAGTACGTC. As protein: CASSYSILIRDYEQYV.

This clonotype turned up a few times. The chain is built from TRBV7-9 and TRBJ2-2, with D unclear. This CDR3 comprises 16 residues. The V gene lost 5 bases and the J gene lost 0 bases, with 13 bases spanning the gap. Germline CDR1 is SEHNR and CDR2 is FQNEAQ (reference sequence). CDR3 sequence: CASSQPGGANTGELFF. The CDR3 DNA reads as TGTGCCAGCAGCCAACCTGGCGGAGCGAACACCGGGGAGCTGTTTTTT.

CDR3 DNA sequence: TGTGCCAGCAGCCAAACCCAGTTAGCCAAAAACATTCAGTACTTC. The encoded protein is CASSQTQLAKNIQYF. The chain links TRBV14 to TRBJ2-4; D is uncertain. The V and J ends lost 2 bases and 0 bases respectively, with 8 bases between them. Germline V gene lookup returns CDR1 SGHDN and CDR2 FVKESK. The CDR3 covers 15 residues.

As regards this clonotype: In this CDR3 the conserved last residue, phenylalanine or tryptophan, is missing, so a read error is likely. The V and J genes are TRBV10-1 and TRBJ2-3; TRBD1 agrees at 8 bases. The CDR3 has 16 residues. With 4 bases clipped from V and 4 bases from J, the junction kept 10 bases outside the gene matches. The V gene's germline CDR1 is WNHNN and CDR2 SYGVQD (reference sequence). CDR3 region: CASSVRTGMSADTQYS. The CDR3 coding sequence is TGCGCCAGCAGTGTGAGGACAGGGATGAGCGCAGATACGCAGTATTCT.

This clonotype was observed many times. The chain joins TRBV10-2 to TRBJ1-4, with 7 bases matching TRBD1. V shed 6 bases, J shed 4 bases, and the junction held 11 bases outside the gene matches. The CDR3 covers 16 residues. Germline loops: CDR1 WSHSY, CDR2 SAAADI. The CDR3 region has the DNA TGCGCCAGCAGCGCTAACGGGGACAGAGATAATGAAAAACTGTTTTTT. Amino acid sequence: CASSANGDRDNEKLFF.

With respect to this clonotype: The DNA is omitted, as the CDR3 cannot be located on it reliably, and the CDR3 follows TCRdb's listing. This chain joins TRBV6-5 and TRBJ2-1. Germline V gene lookup returns CDR1 MNHEY and CDR2 SVGAGI. The CDR3 has 12 residues if both end residues are counted. CDR3 sequence: CASSSSKDEQFF.

Worth noting for this clonotype: Being one base from a much bigger clone, this may be a read error. The rearrangement links TRBV7-9 to TRBJ1-4; weak D call: TRBD1 (5 bases). CDR3 length equals 15 residues. Germline assignment: CDR1 SEHNR and CDR2 FQNEAQ (reference sequence). DNA for the CDR3: TGTGTCAGCCGCGGCTCCGGGGCCCTCAATGAAAAACTGTTTTTT. Amino acid sequence: CVSRGSGALNEKLFF.

Many counts were recorded for this clonotype. DNA for the CDR3: TGTGCCAGCAGCCGTCAGACGGCCTTAGAGGAGCAGTACTTC. Translating gives CASSRQTALEEQYF. The chain employs TRBV3-1 and TRBJ2-7; D remains unclear. CDR1 and CDR2 from the germline V gene are LGHDT and YNNKEL (reference sequence). Between the trimmed V and J ends, which lost 4 bases and 7 bases, there was a span of 17 bases. The CDR3 has 14 amino acids.